This T cell receptor beta chain was obtained from a study of cytomegalovirus exposure and HLA in healthy donors. PCR involved 60 Vbeta and 13 Jbeta primers. Profiled with immunoSEQ multiplex PCR; TCRdb holds only in-frame clones, not every one. The table lists 120,000 or so clones, approximately 84% of them singletons. Trimming removed 4 bases from V and 5 bases from J; junction bases left unmatched: 6. Germline V gene lookup returns CDR1 MNHNS and CDR2 SASEGT. The CDR3 is 15 residues long. The chain recombines TRBV6-1 with TRBJ2-2, with 8 positions matching TRBD1. The sequenced sample was PBMCs. The sequence was obtained from a man in his late teens or twenties in good health and CMV-seropositive. CDR3 protein: CASSGTGRSTGELFF. CDR3 DNA: TGTGCCAGCAGTGGGACAGGGAGATCAACCGGGGAGCTGTTTTTT.